What follows describes a single TCR beta chain. It lacks a known antigen. Base quality data are lacking; no much larger clone is found one base away. Other DNA variants within this sample encode the same CDR3. The sample is drawn from a study of blood T cell repertoires in COVID-19 (dated by TCRdb to the early 2020s). Regarding the study in general: Collaborator samples came from the United States, Italy and Spain and covered acute and convalescent phases of COVID-19. Sample metadata almost always included a de-identified subject ID, COVID-19 status, age in years and sex. The repertoires were made available in a free public database intended to serve as a resource for research on the immune response to SARS-CoV-2. The material from the prospective study consisted of cDNA or gDNA derived from T cells, B-cell-depleted T cells, or PBMCs. Where available, HLA class I and class II types were obtained from metadata supplied by the sample provider rather than from assay-based typing. Deeply sampled blood TCRbeta repertoires from subjects exposed to, actively infected with, or recovered from COVID-19 were included in the dataset. Samples came from the ongoing ImmuneRACE study (first 160 participants) plus 1,254 subjects from 6 global collaborators.

Reading from cysteine to phenylalanine, the CDR3 counts 15 amino acids. The DNA shown is the 45-base CDR3, in frame from base 1. V loses 3 bases, J loses 1 base, and the germline ends lie 13 bases apart. As encoded in the germline V gene, CDR1 is SGDLS while CDR2 is YYNGEE. TCRbeta CDR3 regions were amplified from genomic DNA by means of the immunoSEQ Assay, a bias-controlled multiplex PCR. In the source study's methods: Within the assay, amplification of reference gene primers was used to estimate how many nucleated cells each sample contained. To quantify the absolute abundance of each unique TCRbeta CDR3 rearrangement, sequence reads were collapsed and filtered. For each sample, productive Simpson clonality was calculated as the square root of Simpson's diversity index over productive rearrangements. Held by TCRdb, this immuneACCESS table contains in-frame sequences only and omits some clones. Under half of the omission traces to an unresolved V gene where checked; the cause of the rest is unknown. The V and J calls and clone size are taken from that table; D and trimming were inferred from the DNA. This sample comprises 100,000 to 150,000 clones, around 83% of them detected only once. The ten largest clonotypes hold roughly 3% of the sample.

What the research found in general, with its limitations: How much clinical and demographic metadata was included differed by source and by participant, and the metadata was provided uncurated.

One collaborating source in Seattle enrolled patients while the patients were actively infected and followed the patients over time throughout the course of disease. Each collaborating institution followed its own protocols to collect whole blood in K2EDTA tubes. Collaborator samples were shipped for TCRbeta analysis as frozen whole blood, isolated PBMCs, or DNA extracted from either sample type. The chain couples TRBV9 to TRBJ1-1; D gene: possibly TRBD1, on 6 matching bases. Sequencing was carried out using peripheral blood. This clonotype originated in a woman older than 75 with COVID-19, enrolled during active disease. At the DNA level, the sequence is TGTGCCAGCAGCGGAGGGACACTAGGGAACACTGAAGCTTTCTTT. This gives the protein CASSGGTLGNTEAFF.